The 5 T cell receptor beta chains presented below share a single source sample, sequenced in a study of blood T cell repertoires in COVID-19. Assay used: immunoSEQ multiplex PCR; TCRdb lists only in-frame clones, some missing. Altogether tens of thousands of clones are present, about 79% being singletons, with the ten largest covering more than 20%. Sample: peripheral blood. The origin of the receptors is a man aged 60 to 75 with acute or convalescent COVID-19.

This clone was detected only a few times. The chain links TRBV28 to TRBJ2-7; a weak D match, TRBD1 (6 bases). The germline CDR1 and CDR2 sequences are MDHEN and SYDVKM. V lost 3 bases and J 6 bases, leaving 24 bases between the germline ends. CDR3 length equals 17 residues. CDR3 residues: CASSLLSVGQGSVEQYF. CDR3 in DNA: TGTGCCAGCAGTTTGCTATCCGTGGGGCAGGGGTCTGTCGAGCAGTACTTC.

V usage is TRBV28 and J usage is TRBJ1-5, with 7 bases identical to TRBD1. The V segment lost 4 bases and the J segment 3 bases; nucleotides outside the gene matches: 9. Germline assignment: CDR1 MDHEN and CDR2 SYDVKM. This CDR3 has 16 residues. As DNA, the CDR3 is TGTGCCAGCAGTTATACAGGGGAAGGGATCAATCAGCCCCAGCATTTT. This gives the protein CASSYTGEGINQPQHF.

V is TRBV2 and J is TRBJ1-1; D is unresolved. Germline loops: CDR1 SNHLY, CDR2 FYNNEI. The CDR3 runs 11 residues. V was pared by 6 bases and J by 4 bases, with 6 bases between. The CDR3 protein is CASRAGTEAFF. The CDR3 DNA follows: TGTGCCAGCAGGGCGGGCACTGAAGCTTTCTTT.

The chain employs TRBV29-1 and TRBJ2-2, with D hard to call. This CDR3 comprises 12 residues. Germline-derived CDR1 and CDR2 are SQVTM and ANQGSEA. Trimming stripped 4 bases from V and 5 bases from J, with 8 bases between. This CDR3 reads CSVGQRTGELFF. The CDR3 coding sequence is TGCAGCGTTGGCCAGCGAACCGGGGAGCTGTTTTTT.

V and J are TRBV5-1 and TRBJ2-7; 11 bases match TRBD2. The V segment lost 0 bases and the J segment 5 bases; nucleotides outside the gene matches: 4. Germline values: CDR1 SGHRS, CDR2 YFSETQ. The CDR3 has 15 amino acids. CDR3 in amino acids: CASSLGLAGGDEQYV. CDR3 coding DNA: TGCGCCAGCAGCTTGGGGCTAGCGGGGGGAGACGAGCAGTACGTC.